The 17 T cell receptor beta chains reported below all come from one sample, sequenced in a study of blood T cell repertoires in COVID-19. The assay was immunoSEQ multiplex PCR, and TCRdb's table has in-frame clones only and misses some. This sample yields some 110,000 clones, of which around 81% are seen a single time; roughly 37% belongs to the top ten. What was sequenced was peripheral blood. The receptors originated from a man older than 75 with acute or convalescent COVID-19.

The chain recombines TRBV7-2 with TRBJ2-7; TRBD1 might be the D (6 bases). V was clipped by 2 bases and J by 1 base, with 12 bases between them. The length of the CDR3 is 15 residues. The V gene's germline CDR1 is SGHTA and CDR2 FQGNSA. The CDR3 region has the DNA TGTGCCAGCAGCTTATCAGGGACACCTTCCTACGAGCAGTACTTC. Its protein is CASSLSGTPSYEQYF. Combining the CDR3 with reference TRBV7-2 and TRBJ2-7 gives the whole variable domain GAGVSQSPSNKVTEKGKDVELRCDPISGHTALYWYRQSLGQGLEFLIYFQGNSAPDKSGLPSDRFSAERTGGSVSTLTIQRTQQEDSAVYLCASSLSGTPSYEQYFGPGTRLTVT.

CDR3 sequence (DNA): TGCGCCAGCAGCTTGGTTGGGACAGGGAGGGGCTACACCTTC. This translates into CASSLVGTGRGYTF. The chain is built from TRBV5-1 and TRBJ1-2, with 9 bases matching TRBD1. Germline V gives CDR1 SGHRS, CDR2 YFSETQ. V shed 0 bases, J shed 8 bases, and the junction held 5 bases outside the gene matches. The CDR3 spans 14 residues.

This chain joins TRBV18 and TRBJ2-7; maybe TRBD1 (6 bases). Germline V gene sequence: CDR1 KGHSH, CDR2 LQKENI. The CDR3 consists of 14 residues. The V end lost 2 bases, the J end lost 2 bases, and 10 bases lay between the germline ends. The CDR3: CASSPGGLPYEQYF. CDR3 coding DNA: TGTGCCAGCTCACCAGGGGGCTTACCCTACGAGCAGTACTTC.

This clone has at least ten counts. This sequence joins TRBV18 and TRBJ1-3; D is unclear. Trimming took off 3 bases at V and 0 bases at J, with 12 bases between the two ends. Germline CDR1 and CDR2: KGHSH and LQKENI. This CDR3 contains 16 residues. In DNA, the CDR3 is TGTGCCAGCTCACCTCTTACGGGTCTCTCTGGAAACACCATATATTTT. Amino acid sequence: CASSPLTGLSGNTIYF.

This CDR3 is CATSQTGSGTEAFF. The CDR3 bases are TGTGCCACCAGTCAAACAGGGAGTGGGACTGAAGCTTTCTTT. This chain uses TRBV24-1 with TRBJ1-1; weak D call: TRBD1 (6 bases). V was clipped by 6 bases and J by 5 bases, with 15 bases between them. The CDR3 is 14 amino acids. The germline gives CDR1 KGHDR, CDR2 SFDVKD.

The DNA for the CDR3 is TGTGCCAGCAGCCCAGCTAACAGAAACTATGGCTACACCTTC. Its translation: CASSPANRNYGYTF. The chain recombines TRBV5-6 with TRBJ1-2, with D unresolved. Germline assignment: CDR1 SGHDT and CDR2 YYEEEE. This CDR3 spans 14 amino acids. V was shortened by 4 bases and J by 2 bases, with 12 bases between the two germline ends.

The V and J genes are TRBV6-4 and TRBJ2-2; TRBD1 agrees at 8 bases. This CDR3 is 15 amino acids long. CDR1 and CDR2 (germline): MRHNA, SNTAGT. Germline trimming cut 0 bases from V and 4 bases from J; bases unmatched to any gene: 1. The CDR3 bases are TGTGCCAGCAGTGACTCGACAGGGGTCACCGGGGAGCTGTTTTTT. Its protein is CASSDSTGVTGELFF.

The genes are TRBV7-2 and TRBJ1-1; D is ambiguous. Trimming removed 6 bases at V and 0 bases at J, with 17 bases between. The CDR3 runs to 16 residues. Germline V gene lookup returns CDR1 SGHTA and CDR2 FQGNSA. CDR3: CASRIRSVVMNTEAFF. For the CDR3, the DNA is TGTGCCAGCAGAATCAGAAGTGTGGTCATGAACACTGAAGCTTTCTTT.

J is TRBJ1-2 and V is TRBV4-1, with 9 positions matching TRBD1. V lost 4 bases and J lost 4; bases outside the gene matches: 4. The CDR3 runs to 14 residues. The germline V gene has CDR1 MGHRA and CDR2 YSYEKL. DNA of the CDR3: TGCGCCAGCAGCCTGACAGGGGGAGGCTATGGCTACACCTTC. It specifies CASSLTGGGYGYTF.

This chain uses TRBV6-5 with TRBJ1-6; no definite D call. Germline assignment: CDR1 MNHEY and CDR2 SVGAGI. The CDR3 contains 13 residues. The V gene lost 2 bases and the J gene lost 4 bases, with 3 bases spanning the gap. CDR3 in amino acids: CASSYQYNSPLHF. The CDR3 DNA sequence: TGTGCCAGCAGTTACCAGTATAATTCACCCCTCCACTTT.

The rearrangement joins TRBV6-5 to TRBJ1-5; 9 nucleotides agree with TRBD1. CDR1 is MNHEY and CDR2 is SVGAGI in the germline V gene. The ends lost 8 bases at V and 7 bases at J; junction bases unmatched: 6. The CDR3 runs 13 residues. The CDR3 sequence is CASEQGAYQPQHF. The DNA of the CDR3 is TGTGCCAGCGAACAGGGGGCTTACCAGCCCCAGCATTTT.

This clone was detected only once. The J gene is TRBJ2-1, the V gene TRBV7-9, with D maybe TRBD1 (5 bases). CDR1 is SEHNR, CDR2 FQNEAQ, per germline (reference sequence). The CDR3 totals 17 residues. The V end was cut by 4 bases, the J end by 0 bases, with 16 bases between. The CDR3 is CASSSPVTGDSYNEQFF. CDR3 nucleotide sequence: TGTGCCAGCAGCTCCCCGGTAACAGGAGACTCCTACAATGAGCAGTTCTTC. Filled out from reference TRBV7-9 and TRBJ2-1, the complete variable domain reads DTGVSQNPRHKITKRGQNVTFRCDPISEHNRLYWYRQTLGQGPEFLTYFQNEAQLEKSRLLSDRFSAERPKGSFSTLEIQRTEQGDSAMYLCASSSPVTGDSYNEQFFGPGTRLTVL.

V usage is TRBV29-1 and J usage is TRBJ2-2; 7 bases match TRBD1. There are 12 residues in the CDR3. The germline V gene encodes CDR1 SQVTM and CDR2 ANQGSEA. V shed 3 bases and J 7 bases; nucleotides not matched to a gene: 2. The CDR3 nucleotides are TGCAGCGTTGACAGGGGGATCGGGGAGCTGTTTTTT. Translating gives CSVDRGIGELFF.

This sequence joins TRBV5-1 and TRBJ2-7; TRBD1 is a possible D gene (6 bases). Trimming took 0 bases from V and 3 from J, leaving 10 bases between them. This CDR3 spans 14 amino acids. CDR1 SGHRS and CDR2 YFSETQ come from the germline V gene. CDR3 region: CASSLGQGHYEQYF. The CDR3 coding sequence is TGCGCCAGCAGCTTGGGTCAGGGACACTACGAGCAGTACTTC. Based on the CDR3 plus reference TRBV5-1 and TRBJ2-7, the full variable domain is KAGVTQTPRYLIKTRGQQVTLSCSPISGHRSVSWYQQTPGQGLQFLFEYFSETQRNKGNFPGRFSGRQFSNSRSEMNVSTLELGDSALYLCASSLGQGHYEQYFGPGTRLTVT.

V and J are TRBV28 and TRBJ1-2; 8 nucleotides align to TRBD1. Germline values: CDR1 MDHEN, CDR2 SYDVKM. V lost 5 bases and J lost 6; bases outside the gene matches: 5. This CDR3 comprises 13 residues. CDR3 loop: CASSPGQGDGYTF. The CDR3 bases are TGTGCCAGCAGTCCCGGACAGGGAGATGGCTACACCTTC.

Comment on this clone: The same CDR3 can be traced to other DNA sequences in this sample. The chain recombines TRBV4-1 with TRBJ1-2; D gene unclear. Germline-derived CDR1 and CDR2 are MGHRA and YSYEKL. The CDR3 has 13 amino acids. V was pared by 0 bases and J by 4 bases, with 6 bases between. The CDR3 loop is CASSQDPGYGYTF. DNA of the CDR3: TGCGCCAGCAGCCAAGATCCGGGCTATGGCTACACCTTC.

The chain links TRBV11-2 to TRBJ1-2, with 7 bases matching TRBD1. The length of the CDR3 is 15 residues. The ends lost 5 bases at V and 8 bases at J; junction bases unmatched: 14. CDR1 and CDR2 (germline): SGHAT, FQNNGV. The CDR3 region has the DNA TGTGCCAGCAGCCCCCAGACAGGGAATAGCGACGGCTACACCTTC. Protein product: CASSPQTGNSDGYTF. Full variable domain (outside the CDR3, taken from reference TRBV11-2 and TRBJ1-2): EAGVAQSPRYKIIEKRQSVAFWCNPISGHATLYWYQQILGQGPKLLIQFQNNGVVDDSQLPKDRFSAERLKGVDSTLKIQPAKLEDSAVYLCASSPQTGNSDGYTFGSGTRLTVV.